The sequence of this TCR beta chain was determined in a study of cytomegalovirus exposure and HLA in healthy donors. Comments on this clone: The antigen is unknown.

PCR amplification relied on 60 Vbeta primers (plus 13 Jbeta primers). TCRdb keeps only in-frame clones here, not all; method: immunoSEQ multiplex PCR. Here the sample table reports 90,000 to 120,000 clones. J lost 3 bases, V lost 2 bases, and 8 bases had no gene match. Germline V gene sequence: CDR1 SGHTA, CDR2 FQGTGA. This CDR3 is built from 16 residues. Study-wide results and caveats: The authors considered a cluster of highly shared sequence variants likely to be a sequencing artifact. Indistinguishability led to the exclusion of some V segments, TRBV6-2 and TRBV6-3 included.

V usage is TRBV7-3 and J usage is TRBJ2-7; 9 positions agree with TRBD2. The source material was PBMCs. The sequence derives from a man between 45 and 60 years old in good health and CMV-seronegative. DNA for the CDR3: TGTGCCAGCAGCTTACGTGGAGGGCGGGAGGGCTACGAGCAGTACTTC. Protein sequence: CASSLRGGREGYEQYF.